The entry below gives a single T cell receptor (beta chain) sequence along with its context. Its antigen target is currently unknown. Base qualities were left out, and no much larger clone turns up one base away. The donors were healthy, HIV-negative adults with no recently reported acute infections or vaccinations. All donors were Caucasian adults living in Nashville, Tennessee, USA. CD4+ T cells were enriched through magnetic negative selection, after which naive cells were positively selected on CD45RA and the remaining negative fraction served as the memory subset. After blood collection by leukapheresis, PBMCs were isolated using Ficoll-Histopaque density gradient centrifugation and then cryopreserved in the vapor phase of liquid nitrogen. Analytical flow cytometry was used to check the purity and quantity of each magnetically sorted T cell population. Genomic DNA was isolated from every sorted fraction and measured by UV absorbance on a Nanodrop 2000c.

The data were obtained in a study of shared clonotypes between healthy human individuals (dated by TCRdb to the early 2020s). Looking at the study overall: Two women and a few men aged 18 to 49 years were included in the cohort. Between about 0.85 and 9.5 billion PBMCs per donor were obtained by leukapheresis. For each donor, three plates each were used for CD4 naive and CD4 memory, two plates were used for CD8 naive, and one plate was used for CD8 memory. To estimate repertoire size and how much clonotype sharing occurs between individuals, the study deeply sequenced the blood TCR repertoires of five healthy adults. To increase sequencing depth and limit assay-specific biases, TCR repertoire library preparation and sequencing were carried out by different laboratories using diverse techniques.

Overall study results and their limits: Incomplete sequencing was indicated by rarefaction of sorted-subset datasets, despite the large sequencing depth. Compared with non-shared clonotypes, clonotypes shared by all four sorted-subset donors had higher generation probabilities. Sampling was limited to blood, and TCR repertoires in tissue likely differ from TCR repertoires in blood. Because the study included only a small number of donors, the genetic and exposure-history diversity represented was limited. Across four donors, approximately 5% of naive CD4, approximately 4% of naive CD8, 2.3% of memory CD4, and around 0.4% of memory CD8 clonotypes were shared. Estimated clonotype richness was generally larger for naive than for memory subsets. Pairwise subsampling led to the expectation that sequencing depth would affect the degree of clonotype sharing among donors.

Using the deep immunoSEQ assay, TCR CDR3 regions were amplified from genomic DNA by multiplex PCR. Genomic DNA extracted from each cell subset was distributed evenly over all wells of several immunoSEQ 96-well plates, and each plate served as one replicate. For sorted subsets, about 210 ng of genomic DNA, equivalent to around 30,000 T cell genomes, went into each replicate PCR. Purified libraries were measured with a Qubit 3.0 fluorometer, size-checked on a Bioanalyzer 2100, and measured again with the KAPA Library Quantification kit. A separate single-read 150-cycle Illumina NextSeq 550 flow cell was used to sequence each immunoSEQ 96-well plate. Concerning the study's data processing: Because the immunoSEQ output held only junctional sequences and lacked quality scores, the filtering could not match the filtering applied to full-length reads. To assign V/J genes and CDR3, sequences were annotated using PyIR, a Python wrapper for IgBLAST v1.9, with IMGT germline references. Reads were filtered out if the reads had weak V/J assignments (E-value above 1e-6), no CDR3, stop codons, out-of-frame junctions, or ambiguous translated residues. A V3J clonotype was defined by an identical inferred V gene, J gene, and CDR3 amino acid sequence. The percentage overlap between two repertoires was calculated by dividing the number of shared unique clonotypes by the size of the smaller repertoire. Richness of each repertoire was evaluated using RTK rarefaction, the Chao1 estimator, and Recon v2.1 estimates of unobserved clonotypes. Generation probabilities for all TCRbeta clonotypes obtained by the gDNA method from several donors were computed using OLGA. TCRdb obtained this table from immuneACCESS and retained in-frame rearrangements with V and J assigned. These tables miss some clones; where compared with another copy, unresolved V genes account for less than half of the shortfall, and the remainder is unexplained. The V and J calls and clone size were taken over from that table, and D and trimming were inferred from the DNA. This sample has about a million clones in its table, and 60% to 80% of those were observed once. Roughly 0.82% of the sample comes from the top ten.

The CDR3 runs 13 residues from the cysteine to the phenylalanine. Here the CDR3 DNA is all that survives: 39 bases in frame from base 1. CDR1 and CDR2 were assigned from the germline V gene (reference sequence) as SGHKS and YYEKEE. V is clipped by 2 bases and J by 7 bases, and the sequence between their germline boundaries is 9 bases long. The TCR originated in a man aged 18 to 30 in good health. Some clones in this sample may be carry-over from other donors' samples. The chain was built from TRBV5-5 and TRBJ1-4, with the D gene not clear enough to name. The specimen was memory CD4+ T cells from PBMCs. The cell subset or site label of this sample denotes: CD45RA-negative fraction. This receptor has the CDR3 CASSFRGGEKLFF. Read as DNA, the sequence is TGTGCCAGCAGCTTTCGAGGAGGTGAAAAACTGTTTTTT.